This record covers a single T cell receptor (beta chain). Antigen unknown. This sample is part of a study of neoadjuvant nivolumab and ipilimumab in lung cancer. Per the germline V gene, CDR1 is SGHRS and CDR2 is YFSETQ. CDR3 length equals 15 residues. Trimming stripped 6 bases from V and 4 bases from J, with 19 bases between. The repertoire was sequenced with immunoSEQ multiplex PCR; TCRdb's copy has only in-frame clones and lacks some. The sample shows 15,000 to 20,000 clones, 60% to 85% of them seen only once. Study-level findings and limits: Compared with tumor-adjacent uninvolved lung, resected tumors showed greater richness and clonality. Resected-tumor TCR richness correlated positively with pretherapy blood richness.

V usage is TRBV5-1 and J usage is TRBJ1-2; the D is unclear. This TCR was recovered from an adult with non-small cell lung cancer. The source was tumor tissue, collected after neoadjuvant nivolumab, alone or with ipilimumab, at or shortly before surgery. CDR3 DNA sequence: TGCGCCAGCAACCCTCGGGCGGAGACGCCCTATGGCTACACCTTC. Translation: CASNPRAETPYGYTF.